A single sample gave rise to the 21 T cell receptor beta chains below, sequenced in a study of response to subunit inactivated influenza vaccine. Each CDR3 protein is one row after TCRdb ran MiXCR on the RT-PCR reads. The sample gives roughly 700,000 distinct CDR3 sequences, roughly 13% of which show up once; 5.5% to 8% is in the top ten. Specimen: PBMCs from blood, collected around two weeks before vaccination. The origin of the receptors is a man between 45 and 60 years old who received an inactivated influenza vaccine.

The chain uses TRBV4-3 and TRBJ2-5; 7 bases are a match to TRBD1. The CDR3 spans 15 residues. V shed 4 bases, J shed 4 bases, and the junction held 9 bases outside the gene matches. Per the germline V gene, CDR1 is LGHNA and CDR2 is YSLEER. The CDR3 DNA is TGCGCCAGCAGCCCCTTTACAGGGGAAGGAGAGACCCAGTACTTC. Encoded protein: CASSPFTGEGETQYF.

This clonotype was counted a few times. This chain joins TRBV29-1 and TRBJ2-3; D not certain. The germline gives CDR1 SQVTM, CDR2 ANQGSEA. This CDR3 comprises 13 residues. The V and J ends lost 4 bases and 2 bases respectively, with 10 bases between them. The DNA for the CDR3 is TGCAGCGTTGCGGGTATTAACACAGATACGCAGTATTTT. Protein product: CSVAGINTDTQYF.

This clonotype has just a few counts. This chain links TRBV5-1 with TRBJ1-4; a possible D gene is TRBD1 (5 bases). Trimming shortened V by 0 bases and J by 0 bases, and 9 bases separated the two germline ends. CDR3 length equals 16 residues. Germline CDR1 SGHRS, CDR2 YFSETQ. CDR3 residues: CASSLGRGPTNEKLFF. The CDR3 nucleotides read TGCGCCAGCAGCTTGGGGAGGGGCCCAACTAATGAAAAACTGTTTTTT. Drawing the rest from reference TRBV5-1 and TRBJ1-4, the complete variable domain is KAGVTQTPRYLIKTRGQQVTLSCSPISGHRSVSWYQQTPGQGLQFLFEYFSETQRNKGNFPGRFSGRQFSNSRSEMNVSTLELGDSALYLCASSLGRGPTNEKLFFGSGTQLSVL.

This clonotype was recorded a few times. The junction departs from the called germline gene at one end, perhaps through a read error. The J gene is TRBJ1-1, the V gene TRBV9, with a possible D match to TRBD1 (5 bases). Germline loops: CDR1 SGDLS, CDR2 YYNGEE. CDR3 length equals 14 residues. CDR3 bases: TGTGCCAGCAGCGTAGGGGGGGTGAAGACTGAAGCTTTCTTT. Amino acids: CASSVGGVKTEAFF.

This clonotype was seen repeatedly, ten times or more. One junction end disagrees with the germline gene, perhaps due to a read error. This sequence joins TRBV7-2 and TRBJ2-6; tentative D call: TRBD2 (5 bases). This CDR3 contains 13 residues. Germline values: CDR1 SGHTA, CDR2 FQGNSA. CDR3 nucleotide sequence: TGCGCCAGCAGCGGATCTGGGGCCAACGTCCTGACTTTC. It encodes CASSGSGANVLTF.

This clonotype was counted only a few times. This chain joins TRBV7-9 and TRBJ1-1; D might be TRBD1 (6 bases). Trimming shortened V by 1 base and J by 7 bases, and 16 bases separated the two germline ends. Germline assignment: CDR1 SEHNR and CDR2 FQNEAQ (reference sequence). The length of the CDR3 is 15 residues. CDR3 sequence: CASSLVRAGENEAFF. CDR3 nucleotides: TGTGCCAGCAGCTTAGTCAGGGCAGGGGAAAATGAAGCTTTCTTT.

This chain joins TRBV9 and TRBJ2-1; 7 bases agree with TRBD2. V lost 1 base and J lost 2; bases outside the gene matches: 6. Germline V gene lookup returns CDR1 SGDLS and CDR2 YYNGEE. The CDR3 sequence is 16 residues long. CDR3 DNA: TGTGCCAGCAGCGTAAGTGGCGGGGGAACCTACAATGAGCAGTTCTTC. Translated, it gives CASSVSGGGTYNEQFF.

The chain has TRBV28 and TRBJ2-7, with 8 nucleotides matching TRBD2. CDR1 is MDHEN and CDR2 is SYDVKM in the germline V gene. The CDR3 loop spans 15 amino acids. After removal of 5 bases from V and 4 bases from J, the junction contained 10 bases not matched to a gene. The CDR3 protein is CASSRQAGAWYEQYF. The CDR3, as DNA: TGTGCCAGCAGTCGACAAGCGGGAGCTTGGTACGAGCAGTACTTC.

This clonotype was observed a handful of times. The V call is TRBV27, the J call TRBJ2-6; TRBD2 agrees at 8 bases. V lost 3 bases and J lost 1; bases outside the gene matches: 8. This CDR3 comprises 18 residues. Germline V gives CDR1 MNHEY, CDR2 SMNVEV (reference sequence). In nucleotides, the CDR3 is TGTGCCAGCAGTTTCTTTGTAAGCGGGAGATCTGGGGCCAACGTCCTGACTTTC. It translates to CASSFFVSGRSGANVLTF.

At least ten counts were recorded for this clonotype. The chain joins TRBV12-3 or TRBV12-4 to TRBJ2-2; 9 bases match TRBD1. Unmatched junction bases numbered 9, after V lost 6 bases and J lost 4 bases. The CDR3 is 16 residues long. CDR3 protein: CASRSGTGYSTGELFF. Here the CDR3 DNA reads TGTGCCAGCAGGTCCGGGACAGGGTACAGCACCGGGGAGCTGTTTTTT.

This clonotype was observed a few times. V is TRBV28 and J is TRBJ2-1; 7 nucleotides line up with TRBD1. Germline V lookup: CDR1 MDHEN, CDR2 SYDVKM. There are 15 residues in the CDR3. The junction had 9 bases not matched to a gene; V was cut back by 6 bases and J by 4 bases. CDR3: CASSVTGALYNEQFF. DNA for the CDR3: TGTGCCAGCAGCGTAACAGGGGCCCTTTACAATGAGCAGTTCTTC.

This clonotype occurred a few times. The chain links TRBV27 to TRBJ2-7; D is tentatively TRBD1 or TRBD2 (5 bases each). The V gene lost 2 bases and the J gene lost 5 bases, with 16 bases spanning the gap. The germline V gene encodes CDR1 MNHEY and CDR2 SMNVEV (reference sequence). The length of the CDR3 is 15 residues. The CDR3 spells CASSLAGTGSHEQYF. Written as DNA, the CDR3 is TGTGCCAGCAGTTTAGCAGGGACGGGCTCGCACGAGCAGTACTTC.

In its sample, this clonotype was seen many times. CDR3 in amino acids: CASSTPGLAGGSALYEQYF. The DNA of the CDR3 is TGTGCCAGCAGCACCCCAGGACTAGCGGGAGGCTCGGCTCTCTACGAGCAGTACTTC. The J gene is TRBJ2-7, the V gene TRBV28; 14 nucleotides agree with TRBD2. After removal of 6 bases from V and 3 bases from J, the junction contained 16 bases not matched to a gene. The CDR3 covers 19 residues. The germline gives CDR1 MDHEN, CDR2 SYDVKM. The full variable domain, with the rest looked up from reference TRBV28 and TRBJ2-7, is DVKVTQSSRYLVKRTGEKVFLECVQDMDHENMFWYRQDPGLGLRLIYFSYDVKMKEKGDIPEGYSVSREKKERFSLILESASTNQTSMYLCASSTPGLAGGSALYEQYFGPGTRLTVT.

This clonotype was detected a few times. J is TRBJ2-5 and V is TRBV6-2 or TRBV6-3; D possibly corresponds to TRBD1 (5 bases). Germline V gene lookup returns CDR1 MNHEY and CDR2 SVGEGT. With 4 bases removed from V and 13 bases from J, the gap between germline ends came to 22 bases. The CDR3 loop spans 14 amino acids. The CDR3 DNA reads TGTGCCAGCAGTTCGTCGGTCCTTCAAGGGGTTCGGTACTTC. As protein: CASSSSVLQGVRYF.

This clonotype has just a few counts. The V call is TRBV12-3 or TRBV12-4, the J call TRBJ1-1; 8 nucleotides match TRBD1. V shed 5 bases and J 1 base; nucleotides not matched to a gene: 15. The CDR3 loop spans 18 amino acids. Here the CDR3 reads CASSPNIPRTGPNTEAFF. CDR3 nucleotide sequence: TGTGCCAGCAGTCCGAACATACCACGGACAGGGCCGAACACTGAAGCTTTCTTT.

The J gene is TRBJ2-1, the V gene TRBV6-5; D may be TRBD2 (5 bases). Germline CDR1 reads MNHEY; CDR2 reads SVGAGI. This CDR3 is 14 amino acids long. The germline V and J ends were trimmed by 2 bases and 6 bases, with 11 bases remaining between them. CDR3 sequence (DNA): TGTGCCAGCAGTTACGGGAGTTTGGGCAATGAGCAGTTCTTC. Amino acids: CASSYGSLGNEQFF.

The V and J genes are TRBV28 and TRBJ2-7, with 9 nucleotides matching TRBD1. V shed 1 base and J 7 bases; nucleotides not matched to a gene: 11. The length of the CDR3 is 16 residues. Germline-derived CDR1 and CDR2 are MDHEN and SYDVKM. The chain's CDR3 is CASSLYAGTGREEQYF. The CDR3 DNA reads TGTGCCAGCAGTTTATACGCCGGGACAGGGCGAGAGGAGCAGTACTTC.

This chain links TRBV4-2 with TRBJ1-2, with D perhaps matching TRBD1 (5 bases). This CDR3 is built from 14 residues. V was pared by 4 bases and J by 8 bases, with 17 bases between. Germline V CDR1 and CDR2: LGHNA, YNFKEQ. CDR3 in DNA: TGTGCCAGCAGCCCCCTAGGGAGGGACCAAGGCTACACCTTC. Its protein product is CASSPLGRDQGYTF.

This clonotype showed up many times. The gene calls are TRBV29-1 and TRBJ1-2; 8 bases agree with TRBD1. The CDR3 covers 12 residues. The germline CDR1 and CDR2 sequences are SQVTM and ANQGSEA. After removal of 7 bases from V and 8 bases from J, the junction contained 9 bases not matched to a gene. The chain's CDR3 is CSAPDRAEGYTF. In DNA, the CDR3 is TGCAGCGCTCCGGACAGGGCGGAAGGCTACACCTTC.

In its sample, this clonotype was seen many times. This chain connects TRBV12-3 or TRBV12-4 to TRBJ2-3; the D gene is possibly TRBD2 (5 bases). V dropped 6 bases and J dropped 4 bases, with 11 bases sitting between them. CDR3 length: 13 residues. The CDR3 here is CASRRTGADTQYF. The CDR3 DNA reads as TGTGCCAGCAGGAGGACTGGGGCAGATACGCAGTATTTT.

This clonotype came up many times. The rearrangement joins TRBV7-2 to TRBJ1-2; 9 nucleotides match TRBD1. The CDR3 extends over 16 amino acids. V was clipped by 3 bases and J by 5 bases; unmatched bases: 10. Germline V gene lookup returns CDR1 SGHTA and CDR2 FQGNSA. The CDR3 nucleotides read TGTGCCAGCAGCTTGGTGACAGGGGGTTACAATTATGGCTACACCTTC. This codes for CASSLVTGGYNYGYTF. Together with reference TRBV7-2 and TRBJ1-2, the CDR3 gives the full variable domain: GAGVSQSPSNKVTEKGKDVELRCDPISGHTALYWYRQSLGQGLEFLIYFQGNSAPDKSGLPSDRFSAERTGGSVSTLTIQRTQQEDSAVYLCASSLVTGGYNYGYTFGSGTRLTVV.